This T cell receptor beta chain was captured by sequencing in a study of blood T cells in healthy people across ages. Study-wide results and caveats: Long-lived donors carried more naive CD4+ cells and greater diversity than aged donors. Unsorted PBMC input precluded a conclusive naive versus antigen-experienced comparison.

At least 6 million PBMCs were isolated per sample. With regard to this clonotype: Its antigen is undetermined.

Sample-barcoded 5' priming and a J-beta primer mix drove a second PCR of 7 to 11 cycles. The template-switch adaptor was a 5' adaptor with 12 random nucleotides. It tagged each cDNA molecule. TCRdb reprocessed the 5' RACE reads via MiXCR and lists one record per CDR3 protein. Of about 1,400,000 distinct CDR3 sequences in the sample, roughly 40% were seen once. CDR1 is SNHLY, CDR2 FYNNEI, per germline. The CDR3 has 13 amino acids. Sequencing was performed on blood. This clonotype was sampled from a woman aged 18-29 years in good health. The genes are TRBV2 and TRBJ2-1; tentative D call: TRBD2 (7 bases). The DNA end is a closer match to TRBJ2-7, so the J assignment may be wrong. CDR3 bases: TGTGCCAGCATCGGGGGGCAATACAATGAGCAGTACTTC. This codes for CASIGGQYNEQYF.